This T cell receptor beta chain was captured in a study of T cell responses to AZD1222 COVID-19 vaccine. General study points: The sample set comprised mostly white British donors with more females, and clonal diversity was possibly underestimated. Repertoire sampling was restricted to post-peak T cell response timepoints. Within unmutated variant regions lay the reported targets of nearly half of spike-specific TCRs. Just a handful of AZD1222 recipients tested seropositive at baseline.

Assay used: immunoSEQ multiplex PCR; TCRdb lists only in-frame clones, some missing. The data hold approximately 130,000 clones, with nearly 90% observed a single time. Note on this clone: What it recognizes is unknown.

The source is an adult who received the AZD1222 COVID-19 vaccine. The source was peripheral blood, collected 28 days after the second AZD1222 dose.

The CDR3 nucleotides are TGTGCCAGCAGCGGGGCTAGCGGAAGCTCCTACAATGAGCAGTTCTTC. This sequence encodes CASSGASGSSYNEQFF. V and J are TRBV7-9 and TRBJ2-1; 7 nucleotides align to TRBD2. CDR1 and CDR2 from the germline V gene are SEHNR and FQNEAQ (reference sequence). This CDR3 comprises 16 residues. Germline trimming cut 5 bases from V and 0 bases from J; bases unmatched to any gene: 7.